What follows are 15 T cell receptor beta chains derived from one specimen sequenced in a study of CD8+ T cells in alopecia areata. Extracted RNA was reverse transcribed, and the resulting cDNA served as sequencing template. Repertoires were generated with immunoSEQ multiplex PCR, while TCRdb's copy carries only in-frame clones and drops some. The repertoire holds roughly 92,000 clones, with 60% to 80% as singletons. Documented treatment: oral pan-JAK inhibitor, 5-10 mg twice daily. Sequencing was performed on CD8+ T cells sorted from blood, taken at week 44, from a patient treated with tofacitinib. These receptors came from a human donor with alopecia areata.

This clone was detected a few times. This chain uses TRBV30 with TRBJ2-7; D perhaps matches TRBD2 (5 bases). The CDR3 consists of 13 residues. Germline CDR1 and CDR2: GTSNPN and SVGIG (reference sequence). Between the trimmed V and J ends, which lost 3 bases and 7 bases, there was a span of 16 bases. CDR3 sequence: CAWSPDGVWEQYF. In nucleotides, the CDR3 is TGTGCCTGGAGCCCCGACGGGGTGTGGGAGCAGTACTTC.

The chain joins TRBV6-6 to TRBJ2-2, with D possibly being TRBD1 (6 bases). This CDR3 has 14 amino acids. Germline V CDR1 and CDR2: MNHNY, SVGAGI (reference sequence). The V gene lost 7 bases and the J gene lost 0 bases, with 9 bases spanning the gap. CDR3 sequence reads: CASTRDTNTGELFF. Written as DNA, the CDR3 is TGTGCCAGCACCCGGGACACGAACACCGGGGAGCTGTTTTTT.

CDR3 sequence: CSVDERNYGYTF. DNA for the CDR3: TGCAGCGTTGATGAGAGGAACTATGGCTACACCTTC. The chain carries TRBV29-1 and TRBJ1-2, with no clear D. Germline-derived CDR1 and CDR2 are SQVTM and ANQGSEA. V was shortened by 3 bases and J by 2 bases, with 7 bases between the two germline ends. The CDR3 loop spans 12 amino acids.

In this sample, this clone turned up once. This chain links TRBV5-6 with TRBJ1-2, with D unclear. V was clipped by 0 bases and J by 2 bases, with 11 bases between them. The germline gives CDR1 SGHDT, CDR2 YYEEEE. CDR3 size: 15 residues. The CDR3, as DNA: TGTGCCAGCAGCTTGGTTTCCGAGGGAAACTATGGCTACACCTTC. Its translation: CASSLVSEGNYGYTF.

This chain joins TRBV27 and TRBJ1-4; perhaps TRBD1 as D (5 bases). CDR3 size: 16 residues. The V and J ends lost 4 bases and 0 bases respectively, with 12 bases between them. Germline V gene data show CDR1 as MNHEY and CDR2 as SMNVEV (reference sequence). CDR3 loop: CASSSEGLATNEKLFF. CDR3 in DNA: TGTGCCAGCAGTTCGGAGGGGCTTGCAACTAATGAAAAACTGTTTTTT. Filled out from reference TRBV27 and TRBJ1-4, the complete variable domain reads EAQVTQNPRYLITVTGKKLTVTCSQNMNHEYMSWYRQDPGLGLRQIYYSMNVEVTDKGDVPEGYKVSRKEKRNFPLILESPSPNQTSLYFCASSSEGLATNEKLFFGSGTQLSVL.

The rearrangement links TRBV15 to TRBJ2-7; D not certain. V was clipped by 1 base and J by 0 bases, with 19 bases between them. Germline V gene sequence: CDR1 LNHNV, CDR2 YYDKDF (reference sequence). CDR3 length: 18 amino acids. DNA of the CDR3: TGTGCCACCAGCAGAGGTTTAGGGTTGGCGGACCGCTCCTACGAGCAGTACTTC. Translated, it gives CATSRGLGLADRSYEQYF.

This sequence joins TRBV7-2 and TRBJ2-7, with unresolved D. Germline V gene sequence: CDR1 SGHTA, CDR2 FQGNSA. The CDR3 runs 14 residues. V was trimmed by 1 base and J by 1 base, leaving 8 bases between them. CDR3 sequence reads: CASSLVLASYEQYF. In DNA, the CDR3 is TGTGCCAGCAGCTTAGTTCTCGCGTCCTACGAGCAGTACTTC.

V usage is TRBV27 and J usage is TRBJ1-1; D is unclear. V gave up 6 bases and J gave up 4 bases, with 15 bases separating them. Per the germline V gene, CDR1 is MNHEY and CDR2 is SMNVEV (reference sequence). CDR3 length: 14 residues. The CDR3 coding sequence is TGTGCCAGCAGCGTTTTAAGTGGCGCCACTGAAGCTTTCTTT. Protein product: CASSVLSGATEAFF.

The chain couples TRBV27 to TRBJ2-2; 9 bases map to TRBD1. V trimming: 6 bases; J trimming: 6 bases; junction bases outside the gene matches: 11. The CDR3 runs 16 residues. The germline V gene encodes CDR1 MNHEY and CDR2 SMNVEV (reference sequence). The CDR3 DNA reads as TGTGCCAGCAGACCCCGGTGGGACAGGGAATCCGGGGAGCTGTTTTTT. Protein sequence: CASRPRWDRESGELFF.

This chain connects TRBV7-9 to TRBJ2-3, with TRBD1 identical over 8 bases. The V gene end was trimmed by 3 bases and the J gene end by 0 bases; junction bases not matched to a gene: 2. The CDR3 length is 15 residues. The germline gives CDR1 SEHNR, CDR2 FQNEAQ (reference sequence). CDR3 sequence: CASSFTGGSTDTQYF. CDR3 sequence (DNA): TGTGCCAGCAGCTTTACAGGGGGGAGCACAGATACGCAGTATTTT.

This chain uses TRBV5-1 with TRBJ2-1, with 8 bases lining up with TRBD2. The CDR3 extends over 17 amino acids. With V trimmed by 4 bases and J by 6 bases, 15 bases remained unmatched. Germline assignment: CDR1 SGHRS and CDR2 YFSETQ. The CDR3, as DNA: TGCGCCAGCAGCCTAGAGAGCGGGGGATCCCTCGGCAATGAGCAGTTCTTC. Its translation: CASSLESGGSLGNEQFF.

This chain connects TRBV14 to TRBJ1-2, with 8 bases identical to TRBD1. Germline lookup yields CDR1 SGHDN and CDR2 FVKESK. The CDR3 totals 14 residues. J was trimmed by 6 bases and V by 4 bases; bases with no gene match: 7. CDR3 residues: CASSPRQGRDGYTF. Written as DNA, the CDR3 is TGTGCCAGCAGCCCCCGACAGGGGAGGGATGGCTACACCTTC.

The chain recombines TRBV13 with TRBJ1-2, with TRBD1 as a possible D gene (6 bases). Trimming took 5 bases from V and 2 from J, leaving 15 bases between them. CDR3 length equals 15 residues. The germline V gene has CDR1 PRHDT and CDR2 FYEKMQ (reference sequence). In nucleotides, the CDR3 is TGTGCCAGCAGCGAGCAGACAGGACCAAACTATGGCTACACCTTC. Translation gives CASSEQTGPNYGYTF.

The chain links TRBV5-6 to TRBJ1-6; unclear D gene. V lost 3 bases and J 5 bases, leaving 15 bases between the germline ends. The CDR3 covers 16 residues. Germline V gene sequence: CDR1 SGHDT, CDR2 YYEEEE. As DNA, the CDR3 is TGTGCCAGCAGCTCCCACCTCGGACGGAATAATTCACCCCTCCACTTT. Its protein is CASSSHLGRNNSPLHF. Full variable domain (outside the CDR3, taken from reference TRBV5-6 and TRBJ1-6): DAGVTQSPTHLIKTRGQQVTLRCSPKSGHDTVSWYQQALGQGPQFIFQYYEEEERQRGNFPDRFSGHQFPNYSSELNVNALLLGDSALYLCASSSHLGRNNSPLHFGNGTRLTVT.

The V and J genes are TRBV4-3 and TRBJ2-2; D is undetermined. Germline V gene lookup returns CDR1 LGHNA and CDR2 YSLEER. The CDR3 has 13 residues. Trimming left V 0 bases short and J 4 bases short, with 3 bases between. The CDR3, as DNA: TGCGCCAGCAGCCAAGACCCCACCGGGGAGCTGTTTTTT. Its protein product is CASSQDPTGELFF.